This TCR beta chain was observed in a study of T cell changes during pregnancy in multiple sclerosis. Profiled with immunoSEQ multiplex PCR; TCRdb holds only in-frame clones, not every one. The table records 50,000 to 60,000 clones, approximately 92% of them present only once. This CDR3 has 12 amino acids. V dropped 8 bases and J dropped 3 bases, with 8 bases sitting between them. Germline CDR1 is SNHLY and CDR2 is FYNNEI. Sequences were derived from CD4+ T cells from peripheral blood mononuclear cells, sampled after pregnancy. V is TRBV2 and J is TRBJ1-5; no firm D call. This TCR came from a female donor in good health, enrolled as a control in a pregnancy study. The CDR3 reads CASGPDNQPQHF. The CDR3 DNA reads TGTGCCAGCGGCCCTGACAATCAGCCCCAGCATTTT.